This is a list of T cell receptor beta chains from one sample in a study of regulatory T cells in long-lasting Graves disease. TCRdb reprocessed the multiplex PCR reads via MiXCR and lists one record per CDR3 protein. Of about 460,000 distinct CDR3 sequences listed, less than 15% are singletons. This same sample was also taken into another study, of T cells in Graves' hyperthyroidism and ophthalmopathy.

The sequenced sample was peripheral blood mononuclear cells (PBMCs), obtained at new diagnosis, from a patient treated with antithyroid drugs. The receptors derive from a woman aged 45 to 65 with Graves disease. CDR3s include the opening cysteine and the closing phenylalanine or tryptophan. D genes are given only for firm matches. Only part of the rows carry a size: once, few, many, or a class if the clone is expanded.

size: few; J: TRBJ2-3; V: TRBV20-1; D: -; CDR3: CSARDTSRDRIADTQYF; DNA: TGCAGTGCTAGAGACACCAGCCGGGACCGCATAGCCGATACGCAGTATTTT
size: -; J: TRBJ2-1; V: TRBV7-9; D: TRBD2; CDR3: CASSFRQGTSNEQFF; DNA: TGTGCCAGCAGCTTTAGACAAGGGACTAGCAATGAGCAGTTCTTC
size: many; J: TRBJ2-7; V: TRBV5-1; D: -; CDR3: CASSLSGTELYEQYF; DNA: TGCGCCAGCAGCTTATCCGGGACGGAACTTTACGAGCAGTACTTC
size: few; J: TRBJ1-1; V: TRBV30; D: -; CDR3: CAWTVLGDTEAFF; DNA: TGTGCCTGGACTGTCTTGGGGGACACTGAAGCTTTCTTT
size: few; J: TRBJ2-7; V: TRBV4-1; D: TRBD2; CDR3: CASSPGLAETDAYEQYF; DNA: TGCGCCAGCAGCCCTGGACTAGCGGAGACGGACGCCTACGAGCAGTACTTC
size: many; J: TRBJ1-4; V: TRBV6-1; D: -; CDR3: CASSERLDKANEKLFF; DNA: TGTGCCAGCAGTGAAAGACTGGACAAGGCGAATGAAAAACTGTTTTTT
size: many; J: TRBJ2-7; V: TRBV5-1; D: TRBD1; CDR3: CASTPGQGYEQYF; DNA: TGCGCCAGCACTCCGGGACAGGGTTACGAGCAGTACTTC
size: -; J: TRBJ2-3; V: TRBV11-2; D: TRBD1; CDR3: CASSPTPGQGAHGTDTQYF; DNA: TGTGCCAGCAGCCCCACCCCTGGTCAGGGGGCGCACGGCACAGATACGCAGTATTTT
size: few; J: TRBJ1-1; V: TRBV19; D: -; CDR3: CASSITAGRMNTEAFF; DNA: TGTGCCAGTAGTATCACCGCGGGACGGATGAACACTGAAGCTTTCTTT
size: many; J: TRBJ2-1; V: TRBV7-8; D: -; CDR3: CASSLTLARDYNEQFF; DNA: TGTGCCAGCAGCCTGACCCTTGCGCGGGACTACAATGAGCAGTTCTTC
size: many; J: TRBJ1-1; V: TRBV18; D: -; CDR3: CASSPLNTGNTEAFF; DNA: TGTGCCAGCTCGCCGCTGAACACAGGGAACACTGAAGCTTTCTTT
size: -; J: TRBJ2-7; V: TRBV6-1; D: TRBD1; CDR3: CASSGDRGLYEQYF; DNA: TGTGCCAGCAGTGGGGACAGGGGGCTCTACGAGCAGTACTTC
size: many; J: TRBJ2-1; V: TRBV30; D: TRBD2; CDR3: CAWAGLAGNNEQFF; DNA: TGTGCCTGGGCTGGACTAGCGGGCAACAATGAGCAGTTCTTC
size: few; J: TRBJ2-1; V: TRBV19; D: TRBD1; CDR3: CASSITQGAYEQFF; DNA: TGTGCCAGTAGTATAACCCAGGGGGCCTATGAGCAGTTCTTC
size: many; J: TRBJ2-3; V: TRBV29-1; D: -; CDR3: CSVGPGTADTQYF; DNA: TGCAGCGTGGGCCCGGGAACCGCAGATACGCAGTATTTT
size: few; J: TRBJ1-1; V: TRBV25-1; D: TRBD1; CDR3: CASSDSQGRLEAFF; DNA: TGTGCCAGCAGTGATTCACAGGGGAGGCTTGAAGCTTTCTTT
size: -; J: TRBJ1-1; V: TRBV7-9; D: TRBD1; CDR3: CASRTGEYPNTEAFF; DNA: TGTGCCAGCAGGACAGGGGAATACCCGAACACTGAAGCTTTCTTT